A single sample is the source of the 32 T cell receptor beta chains below, sequenced in a study of radiotherapy plus CTLA-4 blockade in lung cancer. Profiling relied on immunoSEQ multiplex PCR, and the TCRdb table lists in-frame clones only, not all of them. Altogether tens of thousands of clones are present, approximately 70% being singletons, with the ten largest covering 4%. The sequencing here drew on peripheral blood, taken from a patient treated with radiotherapy plus ipilimumab. Receptor source: a human donor with non-small cell lung cancer who had stable disease on radiotherapy plus ipilimumab.

The chain has TRBV7-8 and TRBJ2-1; 8 nucleotides agree with TRBD1. Trimming removed 5 bases from V and 1 base from J; junction bases left unmatched: 13. CDR1 SGHVS and CDR2 FQNEAQ come from the germline V gene. The CDR3 extends over 18 amino acids. In nucleotides, the CDR3 is TGTGCCAGCAGCGACTCCCGACCAGGGGGCTTGTCCTACAATGAGCAGTTCTTC. It codes for CASSDSRPGGLSYNEQFF.

This clone was picked up a small number of times. The chain combines TRBV6-6 with TRBJ2-5, with a possible D match to TRBD1 (7 bases). The CDR3 is 14 amino acids. V was clipped by 6 bases and J by 3 bases, with 14 bases between them. Germline V gene sequence: CDR1 MNHNY, CDR2 SVGAGI (reference sequence). CDR3 sequence (DNA): TGTGCCAGCAGCCGCGGGACAGCAAAAGAGACCCAGTACTTC. Its translation: CASSRGTAKETQYF.

This clone was counted only a few times. The CDR3 coding sequence is TGTGCCAGCAGTCCACCGGGGCCCTACGAGCAGTACTTC. Translation gives CASSPPGPYEQYF. The chain recombines TRBV27 with TRBJ2-7; either TRBD1 or TRBD2 may supply D (5 bases each). The germline CDR1 and CDR2 sequences are MNHEY and SMNVEV (reference sequence). The CDR3 has 13 residues. The germline V and J ends were trimmed by 5 bases and 2 bases, with 10 bases remaining between them.

The rearrangement links TRBV6-6 to TRBJ1-2; D perhaps matches TRBD1 (5 bases). The length of the CDR3 is 16 residues. Germline V gives CDR1 MNHNY, CDR2 SVGAGI (reference sequence). V shed 6 bases and J shed 2 bases, with 19 bases lying between them. The CDR3 DNA is TGTGCCAGCAGCGCCGTGTTGGGGCTTGCCAACTATGGCTACACCTTC. This codes for CASSAVLGLANYGYTF.

The J gene is TRBJ2-1, the V gene TRBV13; 9 nucleotides agree with TRBD1. The CDR3 has 14 amino acids. V was clipped by 5 bases and J by 9 bases; unmatched bases: 8. The germline V gene encodes CDR1 PRHDT and CDR2 FYEKMQ (reference sequence). In DNA, the CDR3 is TGTGCCAGCAGCCCACAGGGGGCTAGCGTTGAGCAGTTCTTC. Translated, it gives CASSPQGASVEQFF.

The chain employs TRBV6-6 and TRBJ1-5; unclear D gene. Trimming pared 6 bases from V and 4 bases from J, leaving 13 bases between. The length of the CDR3 is 14 residues. Germline CDR1 MNHNY, CDR2 SVGAGI (reference sequence). CDR3 coding DNA: TGTGCCAGCAGCCTATGGGCGGGGAATCAGCCCCAGCATTTT. As protein: CASSLWAGNQPQHF.

The gene calls are TRBV7-9 and TRBJ2-1, with a possible D match to TRBD2 (5 bases). This CDR3 is 14 amino acids long. The V gene's germline CDR1 is SEHNR and CDR2 FQNEAQ (reference sequence). With 6 bases removed from V and 5 bases from J, the gap between germline ends came to 14 bases. This chain's CDR3 is CASRYIAHNNEQFF. CDR3 nucleotide sequence: TGTGCCAGCAGGTACATAGCGCACAACAATGAGCAGTTCTTC.

The chain couples TRBV5-6 to TRBJ2-5, with a weak D call TRBD2 (6 bases). This CDR3 spans 18 amino acids. The V end lost 2 bases, the J end lost 3 bases, and 23 bases lay between the germline ends. Germline CDR1 is SGHDT and CDR2 is YYEEEE. For the CDR3, the DNA is TGTGCCAGCAGCTTATCGGACGACGTCGGGGGTCAGAAAGAGACCCAGTACTTC. It translates to CASSLSDDVGGQKETQYF.

In this sample, this clone turned up once. CDR3 region: CASSFRRAAGNEQFF. The CDR3 nucleotides are TGTGCCAGCAGCTTTCGGCGGGCCGCCGGCAATGAGCAGTTCTTC. The chain recombines TRBV13 with TRBJ2-1; D perhaps matches TRBD2 (5 bases). The germline V gene encodes CDR1 PRHDT and CDR2 FYEKMQ (reference sequence). CDR3 length: 15 amino acids. The V and J ends lost 3 bases and 6 bases respectively, with 15 bases between them.

The J gene is TRBJ1-4, the V gene TRBV13; possibly TRBD1 for D (5 bases). This CDR3 is 16 amino acids long. The V end lost 3 bases, the J end lost 3 bases, and 14 bases lay between the germline ends. Germline loops: CDR1 PRHDT, CDR2 FYEKMQ (reference sequence). CDR3 DNA sequence: TGTGCCAGCAGCTTGAGTGGGTCGACAGCTAATGAAAAACTGTTTTTT. The encoded protein is CASSLSGSTANEKLFF.

J is TRBJ2-3 and V is TRBV9; TRBD2 matches at 13 bases. The V gene end was trimmed by 0 bases and the J gene end by 5 bases; junction bases not matched to a gene: 6. The germline V gene has CDR1 SGDLS and CDR2 YYNGEE. The CDR3 is made up of 17 amino acids. CDR3 sequence reads: CASSVGSLAGGGDTQYF. The CDR3 DNA reads as TGTGCCAGCAGCGTAGGATCACTAGCGGGAGGGGGAGATACGCAGTATTTT.

The chain uses TRBV28 and TRBJ2-1; 9 nucleotides align to TRBD2. The CDR3 contains 13 residues. The V gene's germline CDR1 is MDHEN and CDR2 SYDVKM. Unmatched junction bases numbered 5, after V lost 10 bases and J lost 4 bases. CDR3 sequence reads: CAIRTSGYNEQFF. CDR3 sequence (DNA): TGTGCCATCCGAACTAGCGGGTACAATGAGCAGTTCTTC.

The rearrangement uses TRBV28 and TRBJ1-4; D is ambiguous. The CDR3 is 13 amino acids. V dropped 7 bases and J dropped 4 bases, with 10 bases sitting between them. In germline, CDR1 is MDHEN, CDR2 SYDVKM. The CDR3 DNA reads TGTGCCAGCACGCCAAGGCGTAATGAAAAACTGTTTTTT. This encodes CASTPRRNEKLFF.

There are a few counts of this clone. CDR3 protein: CASSPGWAGEAAEQYF. The DNA of the CDR3 is TGTGCCAGCAGCCCCGGCTGGGCGGGAGAAGCTGCCGAGCAGTACTTC. The chain uses TRBV7-2 and TRBJ2-7, with 7 bases identical to TRBD2. Germline V lookup: CDR1 SGHTA, CDR2 FQGNSA. The V segment lost 5 bases and the J segment 6 bases; nucleotides outside the gene matches: 16. This CDR3 is 16 amino acids long.

The rearrangement links TRBV11-1 to TRBJ2-1; TRBD2 matches 13 bases. The CDR3 is made up of 15 amino acids. The V segment lost 5 bases and the J segment 4 bases; nucleotides outside the gene matches: 2. Germline loops: CDR1 SGHAT, CDR2 FQDESV (reference sequence). CDR3: CASSLLAGGYNEQFF. The CDR3, as DNA: TGTGCCAGCAGCCTACTAGCGGGAGGGTACAATGAGCAGTTCTTC.

The rearrangement links TRBV6-4 to TRBJ1-1; D uncertain. The CDR3 has 13 residues. Trimming cost V 4 bases and J 5 bases, with 11 bases left between them. Per germline, CDR1 MRHNA and CDR2 SNTAGT. The CDR3 reads CASSASGETEAFF. CDR3 in DNA: TGTGCCAGCAGTGCCTCGGGTGAGACTGAAGCTTTCTTT.

This clone was recorded a few times. V is TRBV6-6 and J is TRBJ2-1; 11 bases fit TRBD2. This CDR3 is built from 14 residues. Germline V gives CDR1 MNHNY, CDR2 SVGAGI (reference sequence). After removal of 6 bases from V and 4 bases from J, the junction contained 2 bases not matched to a gene. The CDR3 protein is CASRRTSGYNEQFF. The CDR3 DNA reads as TGTGCCAGCAGGCGGACTAGCGGGTACAATGAGCAGTTCTTC.

The rearrangement links TRBV20-1 to TRBJ2-1, with D possibly being TRBD1 (5 bases). The CDR3 runs to 11 residues. Trimming pared 7 bases from V and 6 bases from J, leaving 10 bases between. CDR1 DFQATT and CDR2 SNEGSKA come from the germline V gene (reference sequence). The CDR3: CSVYRTNEQFF. The CDR3 bases are TGCAGTGTCTACAGGACCAATGAGCAGTTCTTC.

The rearrangement joins TRBV7-9 to TRBJ1-5; weak D call: TRBD1 (5 bases). Deletions cut 6 bases from V and 4 bases from J, with 16 bases between. Germline lookup yields CDR1 SEHNR and CDR2 FQNEAQ (reference sequence). The CDR3 contains 15 residues. Here the CDR3 reads CASSISGTSNQPQHF. The CDR3 DNA follows: TGTGCCAGCAGTATTTCCGGGACTTCAAATCAGCCCCAGCATTTT.

Turning to this clone: Compared with germline, one end of the junction differs, possibly owing to a read error. The CDR3 DNA is TGCAGTTCTAGGTACAATGAGCAGTTCTTC. This gives the protein CSSRYNEQFF. This rearrangement joins TRBV20-1 to TRBJ2-1; D not certain. From germline, CDR1 is DFQATT and CDR2 SNEGSKA (reference sequence). This CDR3 has 10 amino acids.

The chain recombines TRBV7-2 with TRBJ2-1; TRBD2 aligns across 8 bases. The CDR3 extends over 16 amino acids. J gave up 2 bases and V 5 bases, and 8 bases lay outside the gene matches. In germline, CDR1 is SGHTA, CDR2 FQGNSA. DNA of the CDR3: TGTGCCAGCAGCGGACCGGGACTAGGAACCTACAATGAGCAGTTCTTC. The encoded protein is CASSGPGLGTYNEQFF.

This clone was picked up one time. This chain links TRBV6-5 with TRBJ1-2; 7 bases align to TRBD1. CDR1 and CDR2 from the germline V gene are MNHEY and SVGAGI. The V segment lost 6 bases and the J segment 6 bases; nucleotides outside the gene matches: 13. This CDR3 contains 15 residues. CDR3 region: CASRETGTLRDGYTF. CDR3 sequence (DNA): TGTGCCAGCAGGGAGACAGGGACCCTTAGAGATGGCTACACCTTC.

This clone was seen a few times. This rearrangement joins TRBV6-5 to TRBJ2-7; D gene uncertain. The CDR3 is made up of 13 amino acids. Germline CDR1 is MNHEY and CDR2 is SVGAGI. V lost 4 bases and J 0 bases, leaving 7 bases between the germline ends. CDR3 region: CASSSSSSYEQYF. CDR3 in DNA: TGTGCCAGCAGTTCCTCTAGCTCCTACGAGCAGTACTTC.

The V call is TRBV5-1, the J call TRBJ1-1; D gene unclear. V lost 6 bases to trimming and J lost 0 bases, with 15 bases between them. Germline assignment: CDR1 SGHRS and CDR2 YFSETQ. The CDR3 totals 15 residues. The CDR3 loop reads CASTPAGGMNTEAFF. CDR3 DNA: TGCGCCAGCACTCCCGCCGGAGGCATGAACACTGAAGCTTTCTTT. Combining the CDR3 with reference TRBV5-1 and TRBJ1-1 gives the whole variable domain KAGVTQTPRYLIKTRGQQVTLSCSPISGHRSVSWYQQTPGQGLQFLFEYFSETQRNKGNFPGRFSGRQFSNSRSEMNVSTLELGDSALYLCASTPAGGMNTEAFFGQGTRLTVV.

This chain joins TRBV15 and TRBJ2-1; possible D gene TRBD2, 6 bases. Trimming shortened V by 1 base and J by 2 bases, and 9 bases separated the two germline ends. The CDR3 extends over 15 amino acids. CDR1 LNHNV and CDR2 YYDKDF come from the germline V gene (reference sequence). The CDR3 coding sequence is TGTGCCACCAGCAGAGGCGGGGAAGCCTACAATGAGCAGTTCTTC. Protein sequence: CATSRGGEAYNEQFF.

The J gene is TRBJ1-4, the V gene TRBV10-3; no firm D call. Germline values: CDR1 ENHRY, CDR2 SYGVKD. Trimming took off 3 bases at V and 4 bases at J, with 9 bases between the two ends. The length of the CDR3 is 14 residues. The CDR3 sequence: CAISETGSNEKLFF. The CDR3 DNA reads as TGTGCCATCAGTGAAACCGGGAGTAATGAAAAACTGTTTTTT.

This clone appeared once. J is TRBJ2-5 and V is TRBV7-2, with D possibly called TRBD1 or TRBD2 (5 bases each). V was shortened by 4 bases and J by 5 bases, with 11 bases between the two germline ends. There are 13 residues in the CDR3. Looked up from germline, CDR1 is SGHTA and CDR2 is FQGNSA. CDR3 protein: CASSSVGVETQYF. The CDR3, as DNA: TGTGCCAGCAGCTCCGTGGGGGTCGAGACCCAGTACTTC.

The genes are TRBV2 and TRBJ1-4; 7 bases line up with TRBD1. The CDR3 extends over 13 amino acids. Per the germline V gene, CDR1 is SNHLY and CDR2 is FYNNEI. Trimming removed 8 bases from V and 2 bases from J; junction bases left unmatched: 2. In DNA, the CDR3 is TGTGCCAGCCAGGGACAGACTAATGAAAAACTGTTTTTT. Translated: CASQGQTNEKLFF. Full variable domain (rest looked up from reference TRBV2 and TRBJ1-4): EPEVTQTPSHQVTQMGQEVILRCVPISNHLYFYWYRQILGQKVEFLVSFYNNEISEKSEIFDDQFSVERPDGSNFTLKIRSTKLEDSAMYFCASQGQTNEKLFFGSGTQLSVL.

This clone has just one count. Additional DNA sequences in this sample encode the identical CDR3. The V and J genes are TRBV9 and TRBJ2-3; D is unclear. The V gene's germline CDR1 is SGDLS and CDR2 YYNGEE. This CDR3 has 12 residues. Trimming shortened V by 0 bases and J by 6 bases, and 5 bases separated the two germline ends. The CDR3: CASSVAGDTQYF. The DNA of the CDR3 is TGTGCCAGCAGCGTAGCTGGGGATACGCAGTATTTT. Using reference TRBV9 and TRBJ2-3 for the parts outside the CDR3, the full variable domain is DSGVTQTPKHLITATGQRVTLRCSPRSGDLSVYWYQQSLDQGLQFLIQYYNGEERAKGNILERFSAQQFPDLHSELNLSSLELGDSALYFCASSVAGDTQYFGPGTRLTVL.

This rearrangement joins TRBV25-1 to TRBJ1-4; 8 bases agree with TRBD1. CDR1 is MGHDK, CDR2 SYGVNS, per germline. V lost 5 bases, J lost 5 bases, and 1 base stayed unmatched. This CDR3 spans 13 amino acids. CDR3 coding DNA: TGTGCCAGCAGTAGGGACAGGAATGAAAAACTGTTTTTT. This translates into CASSRDRNEKLFF.

V is TRBV11-3 and J is TRBJ2-7; D possibly matches TRBD1 or TRBD2 (5 bases each). Germline V gene lookup returns CDR1 SGHNT and CDR2 YENEEA. The CDR3 sequence is 17 residues long. Between the trimmed V and J ends, which lost 4 bases and 2 bases, there was a span of 21 bases. DNA of the CDR3: TGTGCCAGCAGCTCGGGCGGCGGCTGGGGGAAAGCCTACGAGCAGTACTTC. Encoded protein: CASSSGGGWGKAYEQYF.

This clone was found a few times. The rearrangement links TRBV11-3 to TRBJ2-2; D call uncertain. CDR3 length equals 15 residues. Germline CDR1 is SGHNT and CDR2 is YENEEA. V dropped 3 bases and J dropped 3 bases, with 11 bases sitting between them. The CDR3 region has the DNA TGTGCCAGCAGCTTGGGAAGTTTGGACACCGGGGAGCTGTTTTTT. It yields the protein CASSLGSLDTGELFF. The whole variable domain, remainder taken from reference TRBV11-3 and TRBJ2-2, is EAGVVQSPRYKIIEKKQPVAFWCNPISGHNTLYWYLQNLGQGPELLIRYENEEAVDDSQLPKDRFSAERLKGVDSTLKIQPAELGDSAVYLCASSLGSLDTGELFFGEGSRLTVL.